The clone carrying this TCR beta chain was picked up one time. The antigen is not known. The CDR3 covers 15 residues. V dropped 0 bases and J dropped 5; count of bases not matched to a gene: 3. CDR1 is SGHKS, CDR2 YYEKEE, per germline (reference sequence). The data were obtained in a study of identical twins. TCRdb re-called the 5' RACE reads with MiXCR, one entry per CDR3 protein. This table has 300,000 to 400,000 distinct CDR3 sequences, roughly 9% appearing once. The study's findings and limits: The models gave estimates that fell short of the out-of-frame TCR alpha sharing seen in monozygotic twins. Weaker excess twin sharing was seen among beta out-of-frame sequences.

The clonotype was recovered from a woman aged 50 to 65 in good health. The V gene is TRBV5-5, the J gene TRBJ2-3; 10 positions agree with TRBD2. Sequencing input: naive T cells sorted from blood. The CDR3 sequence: CASSLVAGGRDTQYF. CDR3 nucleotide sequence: TGTGCCAGCAGCTTGGTAGCGGGAGGAAGAGATACGCAGTATTTT.